This T cell receptor (beta chain) was sequenced for a study of shared clonotypes between healthy human individuals. Study observations and caveats: On the whole, naive subsets had larger estimated richness than memory subsets had. Generation probability values for non-shared clonotypes were lower than those for clonotypes shared by all four donors.

As to this clone: Its matching antigen is unknown.

This CDR3 comprises 16 residues. The germline gives CDR1 KGHSH, CDR2 LQKENI. Trimming cost V 3 bases and J 1 base, with 15 bases left between them. Memory CD4+ cells were the fraction left after CD45RA+ naive selection. Profiled with immunoSEQ multiplex PCR; TCRdb holds only in-frame clones, not every one. The data contain about 1.5 million clones, around 95% of them singletons. This chain uses TRBV18 with TRBJ1-1; no clear D. The TCR was taken from a man aged 30 to 45 in good health. Sequencing was performed on naive CD4+ T cells sorted from blood. Regarding subset: CD45RA+ positively selected. The CDR3 DNA reads as TGTGCCAGCTCACCCCTAGTCGGGTCAACGAACACTGAAGCTTTCTTT. Residues: CASSPLVGSTNTEAFF.